This T cell receptor (beta chain) is from a study of T cells in Graves' hyperthyroidism and ophthalmopathy. The overall study: Peripheral blood was taken when the disease was first diagnosed, before any treatment began. Notes on the study in general: The model predicted ophthalmopathy a median approximately six months before onset.

Germline CDR1 ENHRY, CDR2 SYGVKD. This CDR3 contains 16 residues. Deletions cut 3 bases from V and 0 bases from J, with 11 bases between. Newly diagnosed hyperthyroidism patients aged 18 to 65 years had disease lasting under 2 months. Extraction of PBMCs used more than 8.5 ml of fresh peripheral blood. This clonotype has a count of ten or more. Antigen: not known. There were TCR beta CDR3 regions amplified from RNA transcripts. With the HTBI primer set, the TCR CDR3 went through a first round of RT-PCR. Via MiXCR, TCRdb re-called the multiplex PCR reads, giving one row per CDR3 protein. The table shows about 500,000 distinct CDR3 sequences, with about 15% occurring only once.

This chain links TRBV10-3 with TRBJ2-2; D uncertain. The clonotype comes from a woman under 30 with Graves' hyperthyroidism. The specimen sequenced was blood. In DNA, the CDR3 is TGTGCCATCAGTGATTTCCCCGAGACGAACACCGGGGAGCTGTTTTTT. Encoded protein: CAISDFPETNTGELFF.